This is a list of T cell receptor beta chains from one sample in a study of neoadjuvant anti-PD-1 for oral cavity cancer. The repertoire was sequenced with immunoSEQ multiplex PCR; TCRdb's copy has only in-frame clones and lacks some. The sample has 11,000 to 15,000 clones; under 80% are singletons. The sequencing here drew on PBMCs, taken before nivolumab (anti-PD-1) treatment. The receptors originated from a person aged 35-79 years with oral cavity squamous cell carcinoma. CDR3s include the opening cysteine and the closing phenylalanine or tryptophan. A D gene is named only where the DNA matches it firmly. Clone sizes are given selectively: once, few, many, or a class where the clone is expanded.

j_call: TRBJ1-4
d_call: -
clone_size: -
v_call: TRBV5-1
cdr3_aa: CASSEVTGQFNEKLFF
cdr3_nt: TGCGCCAGCAGCGAGGTGACAGGACAGTTTAATGAAAAACTGTTTTTT

j_call: TRBJ1-3
d_call: -
clone_size: -
v_call: TRBV4-1
cdr3_aa: CASGRVGGNTIYF
cdr3_nt: TGCGCCAGCGGGAGAGTAGGGGGAAACACCATATATTTT

j_call: TRBJ2-1
d_call: -
clone_size: -
v_call: TRBV19
cdr3_aa: CASSTDYSSYNEQFF
cdr3_nt: TGTGCCAGTAGTACCGACTACAGCTCCTACAATGAGCAGTTCTTC

j_call: TRBJ2-6
d_call: -
clone_size: -
v_call: TRBV7-9
cdr3_aa: CASSLSNGANVLTF
cdr3_nt: TGTGCCAGCAGCTTATCGAATGGGGCCAACGTCCTGACTTTC

j_call: TRBJ2-1
d_call: -
clone_size: -
v_call: TRBV28
cdr3_aa: CASSFRVIGNEQFF
cdr3_nt: TGTGCCAGCAGTTTTCGGGTTATCGGCAATGAGCAGTTCTTC

j_call: TRBJ2-3
d_call: TRBD2
clone_size: -
v_call: TRBV18
cdr3_aa: CASSPPGTGGQYTQYF
cdr3_nt: TGTGCCAGCTCCCCACCCGGGACGGGGGGGCAATATACGCAGTATTTT

j_call: TRBJ1-2
d_call: -
clone_size: -
v_call: TRBV28
cdr3_aa: CASSLRGAGYGYTF
cdr3_nt: TGTGCCAGCAGTTTACGGGGGGCGGGCTATGGCTACACCTTC

j_call: TRBJ2-7
d_call: -
clone_size: -
v_call: TRBV30
cdr3_aa: CAYTVLVEQYF
cdr3_nt: TGTGCCTACACCGTCCTGGTCGAGCAGTACTTC

j_call: TRBJ2-7
d_call: -
clone_size: -
v_call: TRBV7-2
cdr3_aa: CASSLRYEQYF
cdr3_nt: TGTGCCAGCAGCTTAAGGTACGAGCAGTACTTC

j_call: TRBJ2-2
d_call: -
clone_size: -
v_call: TRBV27
cdr3_aa: CASSLLPTGELFF
cdr3_nt: TGTGCCAGCAGTTTACTCCCCACCGGGGAGCTGTTTTTT

j_call: TRBJ1-5
d_call: -
clone_size: -
v_call: TRBV6-6
cdr3_aa: CASRRTGRNQPQHF
cdr3_nt: TGTGCCAGCAGGCGAACAGGTCGCAATCAGCCCCAGCATTTT

j_call: TRBJ1-5
d_call: -
clone_size: -
v_call: TRBV7-3
cdr3_aa: CASSLDSNQPQHF
cdr3_nt: TGTGCCAGCAGCTTGGACAGCAATCAGCCCCAGCATTTT

j_call: TRBJ2-2
d_call: -
clone_size: few
v_call: TRBV25-1
cdr3_aa: CASSDPYTGELFF
cdr3_nt: TGTGCCAGCAGTGACCCCTACACCGGGGAGCTGTTTTTT

j_call: TRBJ1-2
d_call: -
clone_size: few
v_call: TRBV7-9
cdr3_aa: CASRPDGTDNYGYTF
cdr3_nt: TGTGCCAGCAGACCGGATGGGACGGATAACTATGGCTACACCTTC

j_call: TRBJ1-4
d_call: -
clone_size: -
v_call: TRBV7-6
cdr3_aa: CASSFSGANEKLFF
cdr3_nt: TGTGCCAGCAGCTTTTCGGGGGCTAATGAAAAACTGTTTTTT

j_call: TRBJ1-5
d_call: -
clone_size: -
v_call: TRBV18
cdr3_aa: CASSDSSNQPQHF
cdr3_nt: TGTGCCAGCTCTGACAGTAGCAATCAGCCCCAGCATTTT

j_call: TRBJ2-7
d_call: TRBD2
clone_size: -
v_call: TRBV10-3
cdr3_aa: CAISVRGLTSYEQYF
cdr3_nt: TGTGCCATCAGTGTGCGGGGACTAACCTCCTACGAGCAGTACTTC

j_call: TRBJ2-7
d_call: -
clone_size: -
v_call: TRBV7-9
cdr3_aa: CASSPRTSYEQYF
cdr3_nt: TGTGCCAGCAGCCCTCGGACCTCCTACGAGCAGTACTTC

j_call: TRBJ1-4
d_call: -
clone_size: -
v_call: TRBV5-3
cdr3_aa: CARIRRTNEKLFF
cdr3_nt: TGTGCCAGAATACGGCGGACTAATGAAAAACTGTTTTTT

j_call: TRBJ2-3
d_call: TRBD1
clone_size: -
v_call: TRBV7-9
cdr3_aa: CASIRDSLTDTQYF
cdr3_nt: TGTGCCAGTATCCGGGACAGCCTCACAGATACGCAGTATTTT

j_call: TRBJ1-1
d_call: -
clone_size: -
v_call: TRBV5-6
cdr3_aa: CASSLYGGVVTEAFF
cdr3_nt: TGTGCCAGCAGCTTGTATGGGGGAGTCGTCACTGAAGCTTTCTTT

j_call: TRBJ2-1
d_call: -
clone_size: -
v_call: TRBV7-9
cdr3_aa: CASSFFRGEGNEQFF
cdr3_nt: TGTGCCAGCAGCTTTTTCAGGGGGGAAGGCAATGAGCAGTTCTTC

j_call: TRBJ1-2
d_call: -
clone_size: -
v_call: TRBV6-1
cdr3_aa: CASLQFNYGYTF
cdr3_nt: TGTGCCAGCTTACAGTTTAACTATGGCTACACCTTC

j_call: TRBJ2-3
d_call: TRBD2
clone_size: -
v_call: TRBV5-6
cdr3_aa: CASSPNILAGGADTQYF
cdr3_nt: TGTGCCAGCAGCCCCAACATCCTAGCGGGAGGCGCAGATACGCAGTATTTT

j_call: TRBJ2-6
d_call: -
clone_size: -
v_call: TRBV4-1
cdr3_aa: CASSQDWSPAVSGANVLTF
cdr3_nt: TGCGCCAGCAGCCAAGATTGGTCGCCGGCCGTCTCTGGGGCCAACGTCCTGACTTTC

j_call: TRBJ2-2
d_call: -
clone_size: few
v_call: TRBV4-1
cdr3_aa: CASSQGLLRNTGELFF
cdr3_nt: TGCGCCAGCAGCCAAGGTCTATTACGGAACACCGGGGAGCTGTTTTTT

j_call: TRBJ1-1
d_call: TRBD1
clone_size: -
v_call: TRBV29-1
cdr3_aa: CSVEGGTADSEAFF
cdr3_nt: TGCAGCGTTGAGGGCGGGACAGCGGATTCTGAAGCTTTCTTT

j_call: TRBJ1-3
d_call: -
clone_size: -
v_call: TRBV2
cdr3_aa: CASSKAGVGAGNTIYF
cdr3_nt: TGTGCCAGCAGTAAAGCCGGGGTAGGGGCCGGAAACACCATATATTTT